This TCR beta chain was obtained from a study of shared clonotypes between healthy human individuals. About the research overall: Per donor, CD8 memory used one plate, CD8 naive used two, CD4 memory used three and CD4 naive used three.

Germline V lookup: CDR1 GTSNPN, CDR2 SVGIG (reference sequence). This CDR3 spans 14 amino acids. V was cut by 3 bases and J by 0 bases, with 12 bases left in between. Naive CD45RA+ and memory CD45RA-negative subsets were split from CD4+ cells. Under the authors' procedure: Filtering differed, since immunoSEQ gave only junction sequences and no quality scores. Measured with immunoSEQ multiplex PCR; TCRdb has only the in-frame clones, and not every one. D and trimming were read from the DNA, whereas the V and J calls and clone size are those reported in that table. The sample includes approximately 1,000,000 clones, about 84% of them seen just once.

The clonotype was recovered from a man aged 18 to 35 in good health. Some clones in this sample may be carry-over from other donors' samples. This rearrangement joins TRBV30 to TRBJ2-7; a weak D match, TRBD1 (6 bases). Material for sequencing was memory CD4+ T cells from PBMCs. Subset described: CD45RA-negative fraction. The CDR3 loop is CAWRNRAASYEQYF. For the CDR3, the DNA is TGTGCCTGGAGAAACAGGGCGGCCTCCTACGAGCAGTACTTC.